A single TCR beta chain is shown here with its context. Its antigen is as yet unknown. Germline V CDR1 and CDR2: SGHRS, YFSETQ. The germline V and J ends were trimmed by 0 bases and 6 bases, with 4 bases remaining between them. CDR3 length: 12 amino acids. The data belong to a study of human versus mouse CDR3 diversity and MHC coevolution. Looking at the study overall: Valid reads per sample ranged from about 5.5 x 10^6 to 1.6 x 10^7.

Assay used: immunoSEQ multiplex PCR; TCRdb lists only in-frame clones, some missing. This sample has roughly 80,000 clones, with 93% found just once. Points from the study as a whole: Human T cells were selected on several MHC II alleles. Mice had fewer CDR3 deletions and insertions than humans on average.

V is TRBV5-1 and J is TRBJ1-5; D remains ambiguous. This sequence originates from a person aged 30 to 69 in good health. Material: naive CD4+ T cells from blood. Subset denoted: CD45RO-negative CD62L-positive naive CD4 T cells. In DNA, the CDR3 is TGCGCCAGCAGCTTGGAGAGTCAGCCCCAGCATTTT. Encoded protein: CASSLESQPQHF.